A selection of T cell receptor beta chains follows, all from one sample in a study of shared clonotypes between healthy human individuals. Generated by immunoSEQ multiplex PCR, the TCRdb table keeps only in-frame clones and is missing some. The sample carries hundreds of thousands of clones, about 91% recorded once. The sample taken for sequencing was naive CD8+ T cells sorted from blood. The receptors derive from a man under 40 in good health. Both conserved end residues are part of each CDR3. The order of the fields is D gene, V gene, J gene, clone size, CDR3 protein, CDR3 DNA. D genes are given only for firm matches. Rows give clone size only sometimes, using once, few, many, or a class for an expanded clone.

TRBD1	TRBV10-3	TRBJ2-3	.	CAISEKSGTDTDTQYF	TGTGCCATCAGTGAAAAAAGTGGGACAGACACAGATACGCAGTATTTT
.	TRBV21-1	TRBJ2-1	.	CASSKPGRARYNEQFF	TGTGCCAGCAGCAAACCCGGCAGGGCGCGCTACAATGAGCAGTTCTTC
.	TRBV7-9	TRBJ1-5	few	CASSLTESNQPQHF	TGTGCCAGCAGCTTGACAGAGAGCAATCAGCCCCAGCATTTT
.	TRBV16	TRBJ1-3	.	CASSPYKPRGSSNTIYF	TGTGCCAGCAGCCCCTACAAACCCAGGGGAAGCAGTAACACCATATATTTT
.	TRBV7-9	TRBJ1-5	few	CASSPLEGRQPQHF	TGTGCCAGCAGCCCCCTGGAGGGCCGTCAGCCCCAGCATTTT
.	TRBV15	TRBJ2-7	.	CATSGTDKYEQYF	TGTGCCACCAGCGGGACGGACAAATACGAGCAGTACTTC
.	TRBV28	TRBJ2-7	.	CASSLGFYEQYF	TGTGCCAGCAGTTTGGGGTTCTACGAGCAGTACTTC
TRBD2	TRBV10-2	TRBJ2-7	.	CASKLAGARYEQYF	TGCGCCAGCAAACTAGCGGGAGCTAGGTACGAGCAGTACTTC
.	TRBV28	TRBJ2-4	.	CASRLPESGDIKYF	TGTGCCAGCAGGTTGCCTGAGTCAGGGGACATCAAGTACTTC
.	TRBV7-2	TRBJ2-1	.	CASSLDAPNEQFF	TGTGCCAGCAGCTTAGATGCCCCGAATGAGCAGTTCTTC
.	TRBV7-2	TRBJ1-1	.	CASSPPPVYTEAFF	TGTGCCAGCAGCCCCCCCCCGGTGTACACTGAAGCTTTCTTT
TRBD2	TRBV9	TRBJ2-1	.	CASSPLSAGAYNEQFF	TGTGCCAGCAGCCCCCTGAGTGCGGGAGCCTACAATGAGCAGTTCTTC
TRBD1	TRBV7-9	TRBJ1-6	once	CASRPGGPSYNSPLHF	TGTGCCAGCAGGCCAGGGGGTCCCTCCTATAATTCACCCCTCCACTTT
TRBD1	TRBV27	TRBJ2-7	once	CASSLLQTGAVFSYEQYF	TGTGCCAGCAGTTTATTACAGACAGGGGCGGTTTTCTCCTACGAGCAGTACTTC
.	TRBV5-5	TRBJ2-5	.	CASSLVATNQETQYF	TGTGCCAGCAGCTTGGTTGCCACAAATCAAGAGACCCAGTACTTC
.	TRBV28	TRBJ2-2	.	CASSFPDRTTGELFF	TGTGCCAGCAGTTTTCCCGACAGGACCACCGGGGAGCTGTTTTTT
.	TRBV30	TRBJ2-2	.	CAWSTGDGGELFF	TGTGCCTGGAGTACGGGGGATGGCGGGGAGCTGTTTTTT
.	TRBV4-1	TRBJ2-7	.	CASSQDQTYEQYF	TGCGCCAGCAGCCAAGATCAAACCTACGAGCAGTACTTC
.	TRBV7-6	TRBJ2-1	.	CASSKGGGAYNEQFF	TGTGCCAGCAGCAAGGGGGGTGGAGCGTACAATGAGCAGTTCTTC
.	TRBV5-1	TRBJ1-4	.	CASSLRGSTNEKLFF	TGCGCCAGCAGCTTGAGGGGTTCAACTAATGAAAAACTGTTTTTT
TRBD1	TRBV9	TRBJ2-2	.	CASSTTGGGGELFF	TGTGCCAGCAGCACTACAGGGGGCGGCGGGGAGCTGTTTTTT
.	TRBV14	TRBJ2-2	once	CASSILSDGARELFF	TGTGCCAGCAGCATTCTTAGCGACGGTGCCCGGGAGCTGTTTTTT
TRBD1	TRBV9	TRBJ1-3	.	CASSAQGIVGNTIYF	TGTGCCAGCAGCGCACAGGGGATCGTTGGAAACACCATATATTTT
.	TRBV11-2	TRBJ1-1	.	CASRLYGPPFTEAFF	TGTGCCAGCAGACTATACGGACCGCCTTTTACTGAAGCTTTCTTT
.	TRBV14	TRBJ2-5	once	CASSQEVGLQETQYF	TGTGCCAGCAGCCAAGAAGTGGGACTTCAAGAGACCCAGTACTTC
.	TRBV5-4	TRBJ2-1	.	CASSLDSYNEQFF	TGTGCCAGCAGCTTGGACAGCTACAATGAGCAGTTCTTC
.	TRBV4-1	TRBJ1-2	.	CASSQVEGTNYGYTF	TGCGCCAGCAGCCAAGTGGAGGGCACTAACTATGGCTACACCTTC
TRBD2	TRBV7-9	TRBJ2-3	.	CASRGLAGEDTTTDTQYF	TGTGCCAGCAGAGGACTAGCGGGAGAGGACACCACCACAGATACGCAGTATTTT
.	TRBV7-8	TRBJ2-5	.	CASSHWNSGETQYF	TGTGCCAGCAGCCATTGGAATTCCGGAGAGACCCAGTACTTC
TRBD1	TRBV19	TRBJ1-1	.	CASSAQTGLGTEAFF	TGTGCCAGTAGTGCTCAGACAGGGTTAGGCACTGAAGCTTTCTTT
TRBD2	TRBV4-3	TRBJ2-1	.	CASGETSGNEQFF	TGCGCCAGCGGAGAGACTAGCGGCAATGAGCAGTTCTTC
.	TRBV7-9	TRBJ1-1	.	CASQGGDTNTEAFF	TGTGCCAGCCAAGGGGGGGATACGAACACTGAAGCTTTCTTT
.	TRBV19	TRBJ2-2	once	CASSIFLGDGELFF	TGTGCCAGTAGTATATTCTTGGGGGACGGGGAGCTGTTTTTT
TRBD1	TRBV5-1	TRBJ1-3	.	CASSRTGATNFSGNTIYF	TGCGCCAGCAGCCGGACAGGGGCCACGAATTTCTCTGGAAACACCATATATTTT
.	TRBV29-1	TRBJ2-1	.	CSVPPPTLGSGALYNEQFF	TGCAGCGTTCCTCCCCCGACGTTAGGGTCGGGGGCCCTTTACAATGAGCAGTTCTTC
TRBD2	TRBV5-1	TRBJ2-7	.	CASSAGLAGVYEQYF	TGCGCCAGCAGCGCGGGACTAGCGGGAGTCTACGAGCAGTACTTC
TRBD2	TRBV4-1	TRBJ2-7	.	CASSQIRTSGYEQYF	TGCGCCAGCAGCCAAATCCGGACTAGCGGCTACGAGCAGTACTTC
TRBD2	TRBV5-1	TRBJ2-1	.	CASSPGTSGYNEQFF	TGCGCCAGCAGCCCGGGGACTAGCGGTTACAATGAGCAGTTCTTC
.	TRBV13	TRBJ2-7	few	CASSSSWSGEQYF	TGTGCCAGCAGCTCGTCGTGGAGCGGGGAGCAGTACTTC
.	TRBV11-2	TRBJ2-3	.	CASRYPGRGPTDTQYF	TGTGCCAGCAGATATCCCGGCCGGGGTCCTACAGATACGCAGTATTTT
.	TRBV27	TRBJ1-4	.	CASSLQGWDEKLFF	TGTGCCAGCAGTTTACAGGGATGGGATGAAAAACTGTTTTTT
TRBD1	TRBV7-9	TRBJ2-4	.	CASSLARQGMGIQYF	TGTGCCAGCAGCTTAGCCCGACAGGGAATGGGCATTCAGTACTTC
.	TRBV6-5	TRBJ2-7	.	CASSTVYEQYF	TGTGCCAGCAGTACAGTTTACGAGCAGTACTTC
.	TRBV27	TRBJ2-2	.	CASSAGLSTGELFF	TGTGCCAGCAGTGCGGGACTCAGCACCGGGGAGCTGTTTTTT
TRBD2	TRBV9	TRBJ2-3	.	CASSVENLLPGLAGVEGDTQYF	TGTGCCAGCAGCGTAGAAAATTTATTACCGGGACTAGCGGGAGTTGAGGGAGATACGCAGTATTTT
.	TRBV15	TRBJ2-1	.	CATSRRESYNEQFF	TGTGCCACCAGCAGACGCGAAAGCTACAATGAGCAGTTCTTC
TRBD1	TRBV11-2	TRBJ2-7	.	CASSFGTGSYEQYF	TGTGCCAGCAGCTTCGGGACAGGGTCTTACGAGCAGTACTTC
.	TRBV14	TRBJ2-7	.	CASSPLNDRTYEQYF	TGTGCCAGCAGCCCGCTCAACGACAGGACCTACGAGCAGTACTTC
.	TRBV6-5	TRBJ2-3	.	CASSYGGIGTDTQYF	TGTGCCAGCAGTTATGGCGGGATCGGCACAGATACGCAGTATTTT
.	TRBV4-3	TRBJ2-2	.	CASSQVGASVGELFF	TGCGCCAGCAGCCAAGTCGGCGCTAGCGTTGGGGAGCTGTTTTTT
.	TRBV27	TRBJ2-7	.	CASSLAHGSRGEQYF	TGTGCCAGCAGTCTCGCCCACGGGTCGAGGGGCGAGCAGTACTTC
.	TRBV6-5	TRBJ2-7	.	CASSRTSYSYEQYF	TGTGCCAGCAGTCGGACATCATACTCCTACGAGCAGTACTTC
TRBD2	TRBV7-2	TRBJ2-1	.	CASSLGLAGVEQFF	TGTGCCAGCAGCTTAGGACTAGCGGGAGTAGAGCAGTTCTTC
.	TRBV5-1	TRBJ2-3	.	CASSLSTGTDTQYF	TGCGCCAGTAGCTTGTCCACGGGTACAGATACGCAGTATTTT
.	TRBV27	TRBJ1-1	.	CASSLRTDVNTEAFF	TGTGCCAGCAGTTTACGGACAGATGTGAACACTGAAGCTTTCTTT
.	TRBV6-5	TRBJ2-3	.	CASSYLRPTGTDTQYF	TGTGCCAGCAGTTACCTAAGACCGACTGGCACAGATACGCAGTATTTT
.	TRBV6-6	TRBJ2-7	.	CASSYYRGASHYEQYF	TGTGCCAGCAGTTACTATCGCGGGGCCTCTCATTACGAGCAGTACTTC